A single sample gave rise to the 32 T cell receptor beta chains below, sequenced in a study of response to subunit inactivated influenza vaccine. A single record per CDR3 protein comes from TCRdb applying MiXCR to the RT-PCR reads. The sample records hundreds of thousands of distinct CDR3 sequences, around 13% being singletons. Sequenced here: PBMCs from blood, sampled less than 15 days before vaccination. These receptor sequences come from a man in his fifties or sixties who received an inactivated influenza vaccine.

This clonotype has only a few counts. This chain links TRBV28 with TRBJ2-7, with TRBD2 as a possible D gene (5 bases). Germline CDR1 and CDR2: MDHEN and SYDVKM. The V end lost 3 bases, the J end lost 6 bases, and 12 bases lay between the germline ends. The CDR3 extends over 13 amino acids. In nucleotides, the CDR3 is TGTGCCAGCAGTTTTGAGGGCTTCACCGAGCAGTACTTC. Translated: CASSFEGFTEQYF. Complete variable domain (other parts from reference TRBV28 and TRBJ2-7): DVKVTQSSRYLVKRTGEKVFLECVQDMDHENMFWYRQDPGLGLRLIYFSYDVKMKEKGDIPEGYSVSREKKERFSLILESASTNQTSMYLCASSFEGFTEQYFGPGTRLTVT.

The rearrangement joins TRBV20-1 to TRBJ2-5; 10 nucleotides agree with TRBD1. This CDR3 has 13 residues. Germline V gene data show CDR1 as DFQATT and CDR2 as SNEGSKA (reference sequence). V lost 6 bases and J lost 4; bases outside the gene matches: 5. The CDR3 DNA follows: TGCAGTGCCTTCCGGGACAGGGGAGAGACCCAGTACTTC. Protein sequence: CSAFRDRGETQYF.

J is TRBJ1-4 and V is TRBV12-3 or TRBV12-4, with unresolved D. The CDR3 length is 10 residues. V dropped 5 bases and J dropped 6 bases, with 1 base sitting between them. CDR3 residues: CASSDEKLFF. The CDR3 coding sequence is TGTGCCAGCAGTGATGAAAAACTGTTTTTT.

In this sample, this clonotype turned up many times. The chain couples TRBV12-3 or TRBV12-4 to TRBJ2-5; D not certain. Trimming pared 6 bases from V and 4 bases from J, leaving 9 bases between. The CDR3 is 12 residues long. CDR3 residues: CASSLYVETQYF. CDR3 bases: TGTGCCAGCAGCCTGTACGTAGAGACCCAGTACTTC.

DNA for the CDR3: TGCAGCGCGAAGCCAGGGACAGGGGAGCGGGAGCAGTACTTC. It specifies CSAKPGTGEREQYF. The chain joins TRBV29-1 to TRBJ2-7; 10 nucleotides match TRBD1. Germline V gene lookup returns CDR1 SQVTM and CDR2 ANQGSEA. CDR3 length equals 14 residues. Trimming took 7 bases from V and 7 from J; bases not matched to a gene: 13.

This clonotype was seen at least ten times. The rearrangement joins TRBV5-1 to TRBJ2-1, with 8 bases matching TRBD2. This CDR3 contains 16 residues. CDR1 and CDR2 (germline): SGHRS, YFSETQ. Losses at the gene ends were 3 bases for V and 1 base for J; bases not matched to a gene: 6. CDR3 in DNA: TGCGCCAGCAGCTGGCAAACTAGCGGTTCCTACAATGAGCAGTTCTTC. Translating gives CASSWQTSGSYNEQFF.

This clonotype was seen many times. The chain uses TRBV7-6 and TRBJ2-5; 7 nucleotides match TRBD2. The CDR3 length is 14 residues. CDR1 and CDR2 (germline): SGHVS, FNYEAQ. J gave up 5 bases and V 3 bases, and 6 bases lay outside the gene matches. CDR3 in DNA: TGTGCCAGCAGCTTCAGTGGGGGGGGGGAGACCCAGTACTTC. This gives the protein CASSFSGGGETQYF.

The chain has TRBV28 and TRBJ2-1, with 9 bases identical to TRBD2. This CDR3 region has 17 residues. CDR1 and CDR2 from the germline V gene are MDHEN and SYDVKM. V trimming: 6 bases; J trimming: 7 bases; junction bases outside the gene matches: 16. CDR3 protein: CASRPPWIAGVNNEQFF. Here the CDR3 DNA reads TGTGCCAGCAGACCCCCGTGGATAGCGGGAGTAAATAATGAGCAGTTCTTC.

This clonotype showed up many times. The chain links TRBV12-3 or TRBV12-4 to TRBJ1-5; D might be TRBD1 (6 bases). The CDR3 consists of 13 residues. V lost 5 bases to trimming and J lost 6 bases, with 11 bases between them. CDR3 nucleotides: TGTGCCAGCAGTAACAGGGTTACTCAGCCCCAGCATTTT. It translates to CASSNRVTQPQHF.

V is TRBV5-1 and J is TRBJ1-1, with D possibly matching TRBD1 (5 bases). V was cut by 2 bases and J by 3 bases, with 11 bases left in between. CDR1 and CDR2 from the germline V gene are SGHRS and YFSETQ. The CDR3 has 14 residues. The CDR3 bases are TGCGCCAGCAGCTTCGGACACCTGTACACTGAAGCTTTCTTT. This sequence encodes CASSFGHLYTEAFF.

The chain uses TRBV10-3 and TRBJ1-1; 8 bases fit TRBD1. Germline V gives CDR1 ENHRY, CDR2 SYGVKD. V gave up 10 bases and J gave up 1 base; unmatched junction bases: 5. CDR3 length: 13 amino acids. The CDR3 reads CASQGASNTEAFF. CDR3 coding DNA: TGTGCCAGTCAGGGGGCCTCGAACACTGAAGCTTTCTTT.

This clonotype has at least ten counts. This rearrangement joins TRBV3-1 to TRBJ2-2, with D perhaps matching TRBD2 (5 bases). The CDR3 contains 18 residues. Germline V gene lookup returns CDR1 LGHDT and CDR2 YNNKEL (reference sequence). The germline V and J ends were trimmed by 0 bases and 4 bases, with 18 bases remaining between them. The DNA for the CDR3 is TGTGCCAGCAGCCAAGATATTCGGGCGCATGCGGGCACCGGGGAGCTGTTTTTT. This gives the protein CASSQDIRAHAGTGELFF.

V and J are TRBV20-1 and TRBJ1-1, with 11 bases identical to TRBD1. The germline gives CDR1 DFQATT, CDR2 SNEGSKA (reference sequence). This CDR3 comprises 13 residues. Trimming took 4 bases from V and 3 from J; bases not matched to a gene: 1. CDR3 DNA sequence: TGCAGTGCTATGGGACAGGGGGACACTGAAGCTTTCTTT. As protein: CSAMGQGDTEAFF.

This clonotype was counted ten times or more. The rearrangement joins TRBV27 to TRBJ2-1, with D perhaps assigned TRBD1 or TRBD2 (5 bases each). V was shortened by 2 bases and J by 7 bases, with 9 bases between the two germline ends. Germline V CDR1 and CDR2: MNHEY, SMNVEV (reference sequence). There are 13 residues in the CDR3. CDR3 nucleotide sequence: TGTGCCAGCAGTTTAGGTTGGGGGAATGAGCAGTTCTTC. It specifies CASSLGWGNEQFF.

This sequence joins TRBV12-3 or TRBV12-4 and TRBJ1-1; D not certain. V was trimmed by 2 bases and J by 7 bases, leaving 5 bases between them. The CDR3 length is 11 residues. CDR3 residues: CASSLTVEAFF. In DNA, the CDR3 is TGTGCCAGCAGTTTAACAGTTGAAGCTTTCTTT.

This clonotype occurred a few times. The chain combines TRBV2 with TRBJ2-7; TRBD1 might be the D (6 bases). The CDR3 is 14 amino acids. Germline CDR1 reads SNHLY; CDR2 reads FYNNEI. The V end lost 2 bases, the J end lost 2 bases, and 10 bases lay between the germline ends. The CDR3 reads CASSEQGQAYEQYF. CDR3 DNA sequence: TGTGCCAGCAGTGAACAGGGGCAGGCCTACGAGCAGTACTTC.

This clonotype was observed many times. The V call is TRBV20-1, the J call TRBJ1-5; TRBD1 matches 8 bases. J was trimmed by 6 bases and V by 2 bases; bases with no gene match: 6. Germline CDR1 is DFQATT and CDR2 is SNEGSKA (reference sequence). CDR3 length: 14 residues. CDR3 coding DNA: TGCAGTGCTAGACTCGGACAGGGCGGTCAGCCCCAGCATTTT. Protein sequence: CSARLGQGGQPQHF.

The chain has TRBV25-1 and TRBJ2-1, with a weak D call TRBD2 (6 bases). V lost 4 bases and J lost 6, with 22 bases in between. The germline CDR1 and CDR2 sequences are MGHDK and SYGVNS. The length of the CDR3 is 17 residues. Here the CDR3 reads CASSGTRDSRLINEQFF. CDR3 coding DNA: TGTGCCAGCAGTGGAACCCGGGACTCCCGTCTGATCAATGAGCAGTTCTTC.

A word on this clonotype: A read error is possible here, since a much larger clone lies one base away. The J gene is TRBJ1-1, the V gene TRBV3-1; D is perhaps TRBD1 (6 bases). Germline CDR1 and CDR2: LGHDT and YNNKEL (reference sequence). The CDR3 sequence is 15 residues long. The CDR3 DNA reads TGTGTCAGCAGCCACCACCTAAAAGGGGGCACTGAAGCTTTCTTT. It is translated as CVSSHHLKGGTEAFF.

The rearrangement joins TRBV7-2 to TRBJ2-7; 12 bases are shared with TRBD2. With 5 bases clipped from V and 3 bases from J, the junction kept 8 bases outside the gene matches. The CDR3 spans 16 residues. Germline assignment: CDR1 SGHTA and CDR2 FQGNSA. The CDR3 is CASSRTGTSGLYEQYF. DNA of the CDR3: TGTGCCAGCAGCCGGACCGGGACTAGCGGGCTCTACGAGCAGTACTTC. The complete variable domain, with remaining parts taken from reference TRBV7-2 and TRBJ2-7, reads GAGVSQSPSNKVTEKGKDVELRCDPISGHTALYWYRQSLGQGLEFLIYFQGNSAPDKSGLPSDRFSAERTGGSVSTLTIQRTQQEDSAVYLCASSRTGTSGLYEQYFGPGTRLTVT.

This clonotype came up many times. The CDR3 region is CASSWDRGSNEQFF. DNA for the CDR3: TGTGCCAGCTCCTGGGACAGGGGCTCCAATGAGCAGTTCTTC. The chain links TRBV6-1 to TRBJ2-1; 10 nucleotides match TRBD1. Germline lookup yields CDR1 MNHNS and CDR2 SASEGT. Trimming removed 8 bases from V and 6 bases from J; junction bases left unmatched: 7. The CDR3 runs 14 residues.

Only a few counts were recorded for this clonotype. The CDR3 nucleotides are TGTGCCAGCAGTCTCTCTTTCTTCCGGGAGACCCAGTACTTC. Amino acids: CASSLSFFRETQYF. The J gene is TRBJ2-5, the V gene TRBV28; D is undetermined. Germline assignment: CDR1 MDHEN and CDR2 SYDVKM. The CDR3 runs 14 residues. V lost 5 bases and J lost 5, with 15 bases in between.

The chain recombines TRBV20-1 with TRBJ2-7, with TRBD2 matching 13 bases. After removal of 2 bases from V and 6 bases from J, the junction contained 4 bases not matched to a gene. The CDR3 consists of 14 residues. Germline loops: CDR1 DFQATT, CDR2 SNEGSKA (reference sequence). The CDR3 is CSARLLAGGPEQYF. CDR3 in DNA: TGCAGTGCTAGACTACTAGCGGGGGGGCCCGAGCAGTACTTC.

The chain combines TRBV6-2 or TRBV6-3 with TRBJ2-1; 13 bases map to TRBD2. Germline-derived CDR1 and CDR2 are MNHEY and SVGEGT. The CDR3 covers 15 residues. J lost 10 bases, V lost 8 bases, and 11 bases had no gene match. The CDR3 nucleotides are TGTGCCAGCGGCCGGACTAGCGGGAGCGGGGGCGAGCAGTTCTTC. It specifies CASGRTSGSGGEQFF.

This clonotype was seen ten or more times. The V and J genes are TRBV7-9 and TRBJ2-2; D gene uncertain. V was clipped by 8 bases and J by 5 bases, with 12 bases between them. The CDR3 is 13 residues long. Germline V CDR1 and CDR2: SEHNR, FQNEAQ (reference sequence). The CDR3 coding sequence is TGTGCCAGCCGAGACCGTGTGACCGGGGAGCTGTTTTTT. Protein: CASRDRVTGELFF.

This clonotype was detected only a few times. CDR3 residues: CSATTGSYEQYF. Written as DNA, the CDR3 is TGCAGTGCTACTACAGGTTCCTACGAGCAGTACTTC. The chain carries TRBV20-1 and TRBJ2-7; D is possibly TRBD1 (5 bases). This CDR3 spans 12 amino acids. V lost 4 bases and J 1 base, leaving 8 bases between the germline ends. Germline values: CDR1 DFQATT, CDR2 SNEGSKA (reference sequence).

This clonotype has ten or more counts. In nucleotides, the CDR3 is TGTGCCAGCAGTTCGACTAGCGGGCGCTACAATGAGCAGTTCTTC. It translates to CASSSTSGRYNEQFF. This chain uses TRBV6-5 with TRBJ2-1, with 10 positions matching TRBD2. From germline, CDR1 is MNHEY and CDR2 SVGAGI. CDR3 length: 15 residues. Trimming at V came to 4 bases and at J to 3 bases, leaving 3 bases not matched to a gene.

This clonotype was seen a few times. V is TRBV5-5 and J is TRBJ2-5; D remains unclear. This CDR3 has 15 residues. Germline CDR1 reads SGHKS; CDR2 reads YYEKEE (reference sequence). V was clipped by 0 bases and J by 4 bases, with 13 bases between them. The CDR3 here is CASSLEGSWAETQYF. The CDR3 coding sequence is TGTGCCAGCAGCTTGGAGGGCAGTTGGGCAGAGACCCAGTACTTC.

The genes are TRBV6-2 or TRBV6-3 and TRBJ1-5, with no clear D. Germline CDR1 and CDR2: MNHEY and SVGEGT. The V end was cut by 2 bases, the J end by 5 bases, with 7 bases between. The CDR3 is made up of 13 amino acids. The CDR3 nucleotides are TGTGCCAGCAGTTACCGGGAGGATCAGCCCCAGCATTTT. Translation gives CASSYREDQPQHF.

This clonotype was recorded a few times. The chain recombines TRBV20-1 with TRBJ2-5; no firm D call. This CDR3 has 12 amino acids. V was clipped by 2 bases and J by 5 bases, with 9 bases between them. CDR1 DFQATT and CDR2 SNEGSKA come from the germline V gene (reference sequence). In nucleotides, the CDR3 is TGCAGTGCTAGACGTCATGAGGAGACCCAGTACTTC. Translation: CSARRHEETQYF.

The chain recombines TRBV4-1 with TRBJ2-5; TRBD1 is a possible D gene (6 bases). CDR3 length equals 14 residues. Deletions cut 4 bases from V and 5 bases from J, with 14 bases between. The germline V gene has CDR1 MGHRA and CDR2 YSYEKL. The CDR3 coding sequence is TGCGCCAGCAGCCCCCGACAGGAAAAGGAGACCCAGTACTTC. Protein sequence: CASSPRQEKETQYF.

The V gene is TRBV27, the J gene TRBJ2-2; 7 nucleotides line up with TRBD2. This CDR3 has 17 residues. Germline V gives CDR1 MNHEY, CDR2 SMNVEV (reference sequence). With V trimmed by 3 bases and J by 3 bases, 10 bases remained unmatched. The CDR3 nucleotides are TGTGCCAGCAGTTTTTCCACTAGCGATCCACACACCGGGGAGCTGTTTTTT. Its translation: CASSFSTSDPHTGELFF.